This TCR beta chain was identified during a study of human versus mouse CDR3 diversity and MHC coevolution. This clone appeared a few times. Libraries were prepared by immunoSEQ multiplex PCR; TCRdb keeps only in-frame clonotypes and omits some of them. The sample shows tens of thousands of clones, 90% to 95% of them seen only once. Germline V gives CDR1 LGHNA, CDR2 YNFKEQ. This CDR3 region has 20 residues. V lost 0 bases, J lost 2 bases, and 19 bases stayed unmatched. The V call is TRBV4-2, the J call TRBJ2-7; 7 positions match TRBD2. This TCR derives from a person in their sixties in good health. The specimen was naive CD4+ T cells from blood. As to subset: CD45RO-negative CD62L-positive naive CD4 T cells. CDR3 sequence reads: CASSQDRRPISGPDPYEQYF. The CDR3 DNA is TGTGCCAGCAGCCAAGATAGACGCCCCATTAGCGGGCCTGATCCCTACGAGCAGTACTTC.